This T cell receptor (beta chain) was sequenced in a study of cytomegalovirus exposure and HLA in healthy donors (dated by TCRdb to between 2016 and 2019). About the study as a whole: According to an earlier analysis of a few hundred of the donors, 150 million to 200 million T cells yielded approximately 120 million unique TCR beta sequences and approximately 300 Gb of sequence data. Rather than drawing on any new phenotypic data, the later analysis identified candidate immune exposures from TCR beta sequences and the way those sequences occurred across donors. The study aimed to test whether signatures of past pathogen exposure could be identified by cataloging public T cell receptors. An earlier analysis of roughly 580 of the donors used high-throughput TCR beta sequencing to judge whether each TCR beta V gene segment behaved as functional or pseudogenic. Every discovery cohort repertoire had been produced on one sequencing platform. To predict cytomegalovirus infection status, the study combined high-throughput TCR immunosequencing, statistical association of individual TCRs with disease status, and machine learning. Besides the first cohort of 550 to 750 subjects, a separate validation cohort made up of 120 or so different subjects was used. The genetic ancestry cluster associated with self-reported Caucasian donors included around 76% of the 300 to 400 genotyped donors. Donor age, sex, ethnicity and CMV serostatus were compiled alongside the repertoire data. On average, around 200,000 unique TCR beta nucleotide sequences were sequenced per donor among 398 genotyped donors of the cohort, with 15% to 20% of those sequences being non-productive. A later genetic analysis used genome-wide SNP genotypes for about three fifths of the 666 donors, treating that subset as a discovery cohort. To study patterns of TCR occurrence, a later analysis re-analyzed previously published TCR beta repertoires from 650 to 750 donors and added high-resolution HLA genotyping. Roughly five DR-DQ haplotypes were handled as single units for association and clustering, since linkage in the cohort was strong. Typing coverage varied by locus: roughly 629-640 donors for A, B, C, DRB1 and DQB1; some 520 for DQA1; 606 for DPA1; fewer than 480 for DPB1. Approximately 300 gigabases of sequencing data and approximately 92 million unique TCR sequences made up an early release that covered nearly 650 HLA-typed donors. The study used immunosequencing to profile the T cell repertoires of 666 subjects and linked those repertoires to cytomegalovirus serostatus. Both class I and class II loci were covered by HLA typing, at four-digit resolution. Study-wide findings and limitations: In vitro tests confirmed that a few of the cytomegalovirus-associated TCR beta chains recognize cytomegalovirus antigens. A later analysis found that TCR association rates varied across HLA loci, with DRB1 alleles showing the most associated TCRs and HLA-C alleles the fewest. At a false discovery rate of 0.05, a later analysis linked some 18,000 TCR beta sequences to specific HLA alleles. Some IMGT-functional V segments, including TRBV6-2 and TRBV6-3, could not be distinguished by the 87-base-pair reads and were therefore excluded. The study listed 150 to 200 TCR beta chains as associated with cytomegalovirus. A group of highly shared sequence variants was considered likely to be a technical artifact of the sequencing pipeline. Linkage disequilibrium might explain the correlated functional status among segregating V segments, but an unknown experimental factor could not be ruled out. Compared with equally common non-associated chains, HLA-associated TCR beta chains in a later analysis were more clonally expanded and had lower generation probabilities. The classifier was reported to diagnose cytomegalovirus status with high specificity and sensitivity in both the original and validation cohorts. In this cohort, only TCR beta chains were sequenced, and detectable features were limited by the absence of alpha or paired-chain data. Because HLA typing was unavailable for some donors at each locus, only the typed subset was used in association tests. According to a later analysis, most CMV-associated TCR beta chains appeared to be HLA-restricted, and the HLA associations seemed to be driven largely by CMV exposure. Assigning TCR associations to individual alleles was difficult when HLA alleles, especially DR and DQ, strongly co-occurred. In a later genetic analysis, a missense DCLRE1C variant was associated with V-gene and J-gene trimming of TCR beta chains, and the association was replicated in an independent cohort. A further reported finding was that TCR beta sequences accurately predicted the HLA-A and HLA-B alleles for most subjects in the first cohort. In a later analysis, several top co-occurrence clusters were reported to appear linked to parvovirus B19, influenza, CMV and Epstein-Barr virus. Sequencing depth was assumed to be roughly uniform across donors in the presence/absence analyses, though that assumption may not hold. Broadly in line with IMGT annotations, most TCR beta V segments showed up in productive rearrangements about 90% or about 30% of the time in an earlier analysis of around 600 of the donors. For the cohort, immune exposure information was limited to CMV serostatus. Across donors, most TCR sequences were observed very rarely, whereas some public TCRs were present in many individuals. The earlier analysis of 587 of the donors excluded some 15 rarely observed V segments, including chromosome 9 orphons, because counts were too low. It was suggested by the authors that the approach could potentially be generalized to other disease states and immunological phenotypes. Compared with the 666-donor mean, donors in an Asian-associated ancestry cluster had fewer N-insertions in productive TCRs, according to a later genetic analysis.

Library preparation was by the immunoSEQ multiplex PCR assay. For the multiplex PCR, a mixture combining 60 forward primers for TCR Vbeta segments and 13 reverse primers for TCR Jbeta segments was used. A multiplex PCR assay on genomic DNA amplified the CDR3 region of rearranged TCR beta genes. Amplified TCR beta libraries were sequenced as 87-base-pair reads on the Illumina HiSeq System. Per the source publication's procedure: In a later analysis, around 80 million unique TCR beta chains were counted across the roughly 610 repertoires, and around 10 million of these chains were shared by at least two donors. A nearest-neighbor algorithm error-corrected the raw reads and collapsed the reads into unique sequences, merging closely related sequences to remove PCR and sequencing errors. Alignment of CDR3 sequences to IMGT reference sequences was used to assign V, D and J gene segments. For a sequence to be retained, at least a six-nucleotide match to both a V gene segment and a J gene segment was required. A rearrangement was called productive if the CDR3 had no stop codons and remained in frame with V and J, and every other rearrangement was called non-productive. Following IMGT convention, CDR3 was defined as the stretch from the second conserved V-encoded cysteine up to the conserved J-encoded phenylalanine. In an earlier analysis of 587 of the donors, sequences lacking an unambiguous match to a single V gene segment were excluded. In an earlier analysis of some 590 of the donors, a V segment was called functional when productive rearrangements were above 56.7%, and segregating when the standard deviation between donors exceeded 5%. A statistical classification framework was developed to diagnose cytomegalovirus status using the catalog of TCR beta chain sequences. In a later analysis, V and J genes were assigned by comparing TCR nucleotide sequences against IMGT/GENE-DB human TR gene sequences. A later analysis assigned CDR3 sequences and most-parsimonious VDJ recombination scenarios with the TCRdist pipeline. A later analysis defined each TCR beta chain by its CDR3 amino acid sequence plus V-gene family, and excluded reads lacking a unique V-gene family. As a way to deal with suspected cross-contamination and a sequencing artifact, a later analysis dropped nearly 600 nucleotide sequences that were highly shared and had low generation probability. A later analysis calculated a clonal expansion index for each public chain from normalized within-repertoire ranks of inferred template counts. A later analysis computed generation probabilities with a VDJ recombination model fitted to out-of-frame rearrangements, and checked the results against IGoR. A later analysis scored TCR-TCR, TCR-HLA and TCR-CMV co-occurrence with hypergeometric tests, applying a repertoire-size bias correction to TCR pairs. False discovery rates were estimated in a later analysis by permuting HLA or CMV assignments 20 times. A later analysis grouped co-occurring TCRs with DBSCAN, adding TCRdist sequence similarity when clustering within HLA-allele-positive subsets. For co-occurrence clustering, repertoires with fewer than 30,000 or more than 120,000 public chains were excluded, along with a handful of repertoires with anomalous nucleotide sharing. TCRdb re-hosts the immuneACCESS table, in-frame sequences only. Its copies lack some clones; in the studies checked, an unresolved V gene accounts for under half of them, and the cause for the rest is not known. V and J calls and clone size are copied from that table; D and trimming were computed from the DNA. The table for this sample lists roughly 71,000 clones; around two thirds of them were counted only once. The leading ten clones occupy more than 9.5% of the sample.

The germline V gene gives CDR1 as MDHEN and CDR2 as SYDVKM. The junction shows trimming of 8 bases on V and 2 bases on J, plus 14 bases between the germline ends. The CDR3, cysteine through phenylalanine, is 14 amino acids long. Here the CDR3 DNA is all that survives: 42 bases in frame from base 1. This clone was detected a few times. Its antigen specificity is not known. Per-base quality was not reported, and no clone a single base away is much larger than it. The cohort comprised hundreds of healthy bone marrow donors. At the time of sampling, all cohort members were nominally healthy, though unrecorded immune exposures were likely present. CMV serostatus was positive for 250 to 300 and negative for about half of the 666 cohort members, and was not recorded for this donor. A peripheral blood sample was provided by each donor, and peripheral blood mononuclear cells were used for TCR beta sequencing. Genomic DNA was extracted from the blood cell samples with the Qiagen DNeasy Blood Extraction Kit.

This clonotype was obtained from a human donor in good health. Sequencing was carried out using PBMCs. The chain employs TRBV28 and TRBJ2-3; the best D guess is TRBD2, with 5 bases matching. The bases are TGTGCCAGCGCGTTGGGCGGGCACACAGATACGCAGTATTTT. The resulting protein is CASALGGHTDTQYF.